A selection of T cell receptor beta chains follows, all from one sample in a study of cytomegalovirus exposure and HLA in healthy donors. Generated by immunoSEQ multiplex PCR, the TCRdb table keeps only in-frame clones and is missing some. This table holds about 89,000 clones, 84% found once. Material for sequencing was PBMCs. These receptor sequences come from a woman in her late teens or twenties in good health and CMV-seropositive. The CDR3 runs from the conserved cysteine through the conserved F or W. The D gene is left open where the match is weak. Rows give clone size only sometimes, using once, few, many, or a class for an expanded clone.

D	V	J	size	CDR3	DNA
NA	TRBV19	TRBJ2-5	NA	CASRDTTGETQYF	TGTGCCAGTAGGGACACTACAGGGGAGACCCAGTACTTC
NA	TRBV14	TRBJ1-2	NA	CASSPPGHTNYGYTF	TGTGCCAGCAGCCCCCCCGGACACACTAACTATGGCTACACCTTC
TRBD1	TRBV28	TRBJ1-4	NA	CASRQGNIDEKLFF	TGTGCCAGCAGACAGGGGAATATCGATGAAAAACTGTTTTTT
NA	TRBV29-1	TRBJ1-1	once	CSVEGQGNTEAFF	TGCAGCGTTGAAGGGCAGGGTAACACTGAAGCTTTCTTT
NA	TRBV5-6	TRBJ1-1	NA	CASSLYPGRDIEAFF	TGTGCCAGCAGCTTGTACCCAGGGCGAGACATTGAAGCTTTCTTT
TRBD1	TRBV6-5	TRBJ2-3	NA	CATRQGGLDTQYF	TGTGCCACACGACAGGGGGGGTTAGATACGCAGTATTTT
NA	TRBV7-9	TRBJ1-6	NA	CASSPGGGRSYNSPLHF	TGTGCCAGCAGCCCCGGGGGGGGGAGATCCTATAATTCACCCCTCCACTTT
TRBD2	TRBV29-1	TRBJ2-4	NA	CSVEGTSGGANIQYF	TGCAGCGTTGAAGGGACTAGCGGGGGGGCGAACATTCAGTACTTC
NA	TRBV28	TRBJ1-1	NA	CASSFVGAPTPTEAFF	TGTGCCAGCAGTTTTGTTGGGGCCCCTACCCCCACTGAAGCTTTCTTT
NA	TRBV2	TRBJ2-7	NA	CASSVRFAGDIQSEQYF	TGTGCCAGCAGTGTACGTTTCGCGGGGGACATCCAGTCCGAGCAGTACTTC
TRBD1	TRBV7-9	TRBJ2-7	NA	CASSQKGQDYEQYF	TGTGCCAGCAGCCAAAAAGGACAGGACTACGAGCAGTACTTC
NA	TRBV20-1	TRBJ2-3	NA	CSARKRDSQYF	TGCAGTGCTAGGAAAAGGGACTCGCAGTATTTT
TRBD1	TRBV28	TRBJ1-2	few	CASSLGTDYGYTF	TGTGCCAGCAGTTTAGGGACAGACTATGGCTACACCTTC
TRBD1	TRBV27	TRBJ1-5	NA	CASSWTGGNQPQHF	TGTGCCAGCAGCTGGACAGGGGGCAATCAGCCCCAGCATTTT
TRBD1	TRBV4-3	TRBJ1-2	NA	CASSQADRAYGYTF	TGCGCCAGCAGCCAGGCTGACAGGGCCTATGGCTACACCTTC
NA	TRBV28	TRBJ2-2	NA	CASSSPTVTGELFF	TGTGCCAGCAGTTCACCGACAGTCACCGGGGAGCTGTTTTTT
NA	TRBV5-1	TRBJ1-6	NA	CASSPLPGNANSPLHF	TGCGCCAGCAGCCCCCTCCCAGGGAATGCGAATTCACCCCTCCACTTT
TRBD1	TRBV9	TRBJ1-4	NA	CASSATGDTNEKLFF	TGTGCCAGCAGCGCCACAGGGGACACTAATGAAAAACTGTTTTTT
NA	TRBV29-1	TRBJ1-2	NA	CSERSQETYGYTF	TGCAGCGAACGATCACAGGAAACTTATGGCTACACCTTC
NA	TRBV7-9	TRBJ2-2	NA	CASSPNGGAIRIGELFF	TGTGCCAGCAGCCCTAATGGTGGGGCTATCCGTATCGGGGAGCTGTTTTTT
NA	TRBV5-1	TRBJ2-5	NA	CASSGGATYQETQYF	TGCGCCAGCAGCGGCGGGGCGACTTATCAAGAGACCCAGTACTTC
NA	TRBV28	TRBJ2-2	NA	CASSLQGVGELFF	TGTGCCAGCAGTCTACAGGGTGTCGGGGAGCTGTTTTTT
TRBD1	TRBV30	TRBJ2-3	NA	CAWTQDREVVDTQYF	TGTGCCTGGACCCAAGACAGGGAAGTTGTAGATACGCAGTATTTT
NA	TRBV6-1	TRBJ1-1	once	CASRGRGRGTEAFF	TGTGCCAGCAGGGGGCGGGGGCGAGGCACTGAAGCTTTCTTT
TRBD1	TRBV28	TRBJ1-2	NA	CASSPVRQGYGYGYTF	TGTGCCAGCAGTCCCGTACGACAGGGGTACGGCTATGGCTACACCTTC
TRBD2	TRBV5-1	TRBJ2-3	NA	CASSPDGTSAYFSTDTQYF	TGCGCCAGCAGCCCCGATGGGACTAGCGCTTACTTTAGCACAGATACGCAGTATTTT
NA	TRBV10-3	TRBJ2-7	once	CAISAQEGGRYEQYF	TGTGCCATCAGTGCGCAGGAGGGGGGGCGGTACGAGCAGTACTTC
TRBD2	TRBV7-2	TRBJ2-5	few	CASSDQGGGEETQYF	TGTGCCAGCAGCGACCAGGGCGGGGGGGAAGAGACCCAGTACTTC
TRBD2	TRBV7-7	TRBJ2-5	NA	CASSQLAGGPRTQYF	TGTGCCAGCAGCCAACTAGCGGGGGGCCCCAGGACCCAGTACTTC
TRBD1	TRBV4-1	TRBJ1-1	NA	CASSQQQGARTEAFF	TGCGCCAGCAGCCAACAGCAGGGGGCTCGCACTGAAGCTTTCTTT
TRBD2	TRBV19	TRBJ2-2	NA	CASSTRAGTNTGELFF	TGTGCCAGTAGTACCCGAGCGGGGACGAACACCGGGGAGCTGTTTTTT
NA	TRBV19	TRBJ1-1	NA	CASSIAGDRAFF	TGTGCCAGTAGTATAGCAGGGGATAGGGCTTTCTTT
NA	TRBV7-3	TRBJ2-1	NA	CASSSTSHNEQFF	TGTGCCAGCAGCTCTACTAGCCACAATGAGCAGTTCTTC
TRBD2	TRBV4-3	TRBJ2-3	NA	CASSQDYQRGADTQYF	TGCGCCAGCAGCCAAGATTATCAGCGGGGGGCGGATACGCAGTATTTT
NA	TRBV11-2	TRBJ1-2	few	CASSFGQRYGYTF	TGTGCCAGCAGCTTCGGACAACGCTATGGCTACACCTTC
TRBD1	TRBV5-1	TRBJ2-5	NA	CASSSQGVVETQYF	TGCGCCAGCAGCTCACAGGGGGTAGTGGAGACCCAGTACTTC